One and the same sample provided the 9 T cell receptor beta chains below, sequenced in a study of blood T cell repertoires in COVID-19. The data were produced by immunoSEQ multiplex PCR, yet TCRdb's version contains in-frame clones alone and is incomplete. This table holds around 220,000 clones, 87% found once. The specimen sequenced was peripheral blood. The receptors derive from a man in his forties with active or convalescent COVID-19.

In this sample, this clone turned up a few times. The V gene is TRBV9, the J gene TRBJ1-2; 8 positions match TRBD1. Germline assignment: CDR1 SGDLS and CDR2 YYNGEE. The CDR3 runs 17 residues. Trimming took 0 bases from V and 8 from J; bases not matched to a gene: 15. In DNA form, the CDR3 reads TGTGCCAGCAGCGTAGATCCGGGGACAGGCGGTATAGGGGGCTACACCTTC. Translated, it gives CASSVDPGTGGIGGYTF.

The chain couples TRBV2 to TRBJ1-4; 10 positions match TRBD1. V dropped 4 bases and J dropped 8; count of bases not matched to a gene: 7. This CDR3 comprises 15 residues. CDR1 is SNHLY and CDR2 is FYNNEI in the germline V gene. For the CDR3, the DNA is TGTGCCAGCAGTGTCGCCGGACAGGGGGGCGAAAAACTGTTTTTT. Residues: CASSVAGQGGEKLFF.

The CDR3 region is CASSPDRNYGYTF. The CDR3 DNA reads TGTGCCAGCAGTCCGGACAGGAACTATGGCTACACCTTC. The chain recombines TRBV5-5 with TRBJ1-2; TRBD1 agrees at 7 bases. The CDR3 has 13 residues. Trimming removed 5 bases from V and 2 bases from J; junction bases left unmatched: 3. Germline V gives CDR1 SGHKS, CDR2 YYEKEE (reference sequence).

In its sample, this clone was seen once. This rearrangement joins TRBV2 to TRBJ1-1, with 10 bases identical to TRBD1. Trimming at V came to 6 bases and at J to 6 bases, leaving 4 bases not matched to a gene. Germline V gene sequence: CDR1 SNHLY, CDR2 FYNNEI. The CDR3 spans 13 residues. The CDR3 bases are TGTGCCAGCAGGGGACAGGGGCTTCCTGAAGCTTTCTTT. This sequence encodes CASRGQGLPEAFF. Complete variable domain (other parts from reference TRBV2 and TRBJ1-1): EPEVTQTPSHQVTQMGQEVILRCVPISNHLYFYWYRQILGQKVEFLVSFYNNEISEKSEIFDDQFSVERPDGSNFTLKIRSTKLEDSAMYFCASRGQGLPEAFFGQGTRLTVV.

Note on this clone: The identical CDR3 is also encoded by other nucleotide sequences in the sample. The chain recombines TRBV5-1 with TRBJ1-2; D possibly corresponds to TRBD1 (6 bases). There are 14 residues in the CDR3. V was cut by 0 bases and J by 1 base, with 7 bases left in between. Germline V gene data show CDR1 as SGHRS and CDR2 as YFSETQ. The CDR3 region has the DNA TGCGCCAGCAGCTTGGAAGGGGGTAACTATGGCTACACCTTC. Translating it yields CASSLEGGNYGYTF.

Written as DNA, the CDR3 is TGCGCCAGCAGCCAAGATCACGGCGGGACTGAAGCTTTCTTT. This codes for CASSQDHGGTEAFF. The chain links TRBV4-1 to TRBJ1-1; D remains unclear. The CDR3 covers 14 residues. Trimming left V 0 bases short and J 5 bases short, with 10 bases between. Germline V lookup: CDR1 MGHRA, CDR2 YSYEKL.

V gene TRBV28 combines with J gene TRBJ1-5, with 10 bases aligning to TRBD1. The J segment lost 5 bases and the V segment lost 3 bases, leaving 4 bases of the junction unmatched. Looked up from germline, CDR1 is MDHEN and CDR2 is SYDVKM. The CDR3 totals 15 residues. The CDR3 loop reads CASSFVDRGYQPQHF. In DNA, the CDR3 is TGTGCCAGCAGTTTCGTGGACAGGGGGTATCAGCCCCAGCATTTT.

V and J are TRBV28 and TRBJ1-2; D is unresolved. Germline V gives CDR1 MDHEN, CDR2 SYDVKM. V was cut by 6 bases and J by 4 bases, with 9 bases left in between. The CDR3 has 12 residues. The CDR3 nucleotides read TGTGCCAGCAGCCTGAAACTCTATGGCTACACCTTC. It yields the protein CASSLKLYGYTF.

The V call is TRBV3-1 (or the pseudogene TRBV3-2), the J call TRBJ2-7, with D possibly being TRBD1 (5 bases). Germline V lookup: CDR1 LGHDT, CDR2 YNNKEL (reference sequence). The CDR3 covers 13 residues. Trimming removed 1 base from V and 7 bases from J, with 11 bases in between. CDR3 nucleotide sequence: TGTGCCAGCAGCCAAGGGACAAATAGTGAGCAGTACTTC. Translated, it gives CASSQGTNSEQYF.